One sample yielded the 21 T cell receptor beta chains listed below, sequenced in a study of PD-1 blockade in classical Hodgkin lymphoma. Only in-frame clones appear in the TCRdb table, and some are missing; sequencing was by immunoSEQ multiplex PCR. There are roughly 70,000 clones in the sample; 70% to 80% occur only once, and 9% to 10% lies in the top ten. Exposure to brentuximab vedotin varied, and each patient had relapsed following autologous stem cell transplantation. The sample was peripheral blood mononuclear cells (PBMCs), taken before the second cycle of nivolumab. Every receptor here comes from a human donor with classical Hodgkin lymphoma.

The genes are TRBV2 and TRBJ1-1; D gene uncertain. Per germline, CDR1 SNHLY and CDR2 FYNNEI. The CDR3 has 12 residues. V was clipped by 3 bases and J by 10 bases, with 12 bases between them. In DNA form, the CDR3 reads TGTGCCAGCAGTGAGGTGATCGGACGAGCTTTCTTT. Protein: CASSEVIGRAFF.

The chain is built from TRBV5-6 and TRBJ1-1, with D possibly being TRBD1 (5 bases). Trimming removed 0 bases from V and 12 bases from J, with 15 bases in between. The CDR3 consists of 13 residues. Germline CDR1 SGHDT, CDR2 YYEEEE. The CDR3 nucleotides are TGTGCCAGCAGCTTGGGGGGGTATCGAGAAACTTTCTTT. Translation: CASSLGGYRETFF.

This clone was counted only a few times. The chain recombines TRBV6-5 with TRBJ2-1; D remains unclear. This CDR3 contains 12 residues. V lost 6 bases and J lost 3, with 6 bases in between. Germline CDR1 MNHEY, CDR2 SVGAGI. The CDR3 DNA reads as TGTGCCAGCAGGTCAGGCTACAATGAGCAGTTCTTC. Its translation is CASRSGYNEQFF.

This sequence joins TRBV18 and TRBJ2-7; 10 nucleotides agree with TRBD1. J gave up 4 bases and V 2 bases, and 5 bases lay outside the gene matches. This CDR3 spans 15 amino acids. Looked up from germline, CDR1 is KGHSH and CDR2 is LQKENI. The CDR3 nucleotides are TGTGCCAGCTCACCAAGAGGACAGGGGGGATACGAGCAGTACTTC. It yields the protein CASSPRGQGGYEQYF.

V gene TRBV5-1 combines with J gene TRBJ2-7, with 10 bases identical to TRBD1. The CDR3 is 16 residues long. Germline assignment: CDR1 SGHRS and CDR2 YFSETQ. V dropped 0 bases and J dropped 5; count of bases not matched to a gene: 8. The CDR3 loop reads CASSLAGQGGRDEQYF. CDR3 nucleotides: TGCGCCAGCAGCTTGGCCGGACAGGGGGGAAGGGACGAGCAGTACTTC.

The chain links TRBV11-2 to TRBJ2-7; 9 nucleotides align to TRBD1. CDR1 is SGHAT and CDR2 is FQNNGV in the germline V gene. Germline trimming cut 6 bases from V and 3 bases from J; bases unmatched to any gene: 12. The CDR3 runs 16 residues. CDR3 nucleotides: TGTGCCAGCAGACCAATAGGGACAGGGTCTCTCTACGAGCAGTACTTC. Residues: CASRPIGTGSLYEQYF. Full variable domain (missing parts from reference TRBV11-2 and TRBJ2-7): EAGVAQSPRYKIIEKRQSVAFWCNPISGHATLYWYQQILGQGPKLLIQFQNNGVVDDSQLPKDRFSAERLKGVDSTLKIQPAKLEDSAVYLCASRPIGTGSLYEQYFGPGTRLTVT.

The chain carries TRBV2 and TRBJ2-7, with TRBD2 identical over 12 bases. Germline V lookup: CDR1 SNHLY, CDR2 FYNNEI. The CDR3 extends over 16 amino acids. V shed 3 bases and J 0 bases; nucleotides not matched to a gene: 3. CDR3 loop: CASSDLTSGSSYEQYF. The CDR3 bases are TGTGCCAGCAGTGACCTGACTAGCGGGAGCTCCTACGAGCAGTACTTC.

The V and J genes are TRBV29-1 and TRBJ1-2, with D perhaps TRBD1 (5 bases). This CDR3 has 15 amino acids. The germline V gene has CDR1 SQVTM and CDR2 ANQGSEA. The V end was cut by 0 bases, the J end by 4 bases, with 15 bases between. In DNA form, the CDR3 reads TGCAGCGTTGAAGAGGGGGGGGTGGGAGCCTATGGCTACACCTTC. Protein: CSVEEGGVGAYGYTF.

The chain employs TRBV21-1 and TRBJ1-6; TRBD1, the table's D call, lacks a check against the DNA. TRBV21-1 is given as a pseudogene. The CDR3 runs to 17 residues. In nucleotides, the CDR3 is TGTGCCAGCAGCAAAAATCGATCCAGACACGCCGATTCACCCCTCCACTTT. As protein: CASSKNRSRHADSPLHF.

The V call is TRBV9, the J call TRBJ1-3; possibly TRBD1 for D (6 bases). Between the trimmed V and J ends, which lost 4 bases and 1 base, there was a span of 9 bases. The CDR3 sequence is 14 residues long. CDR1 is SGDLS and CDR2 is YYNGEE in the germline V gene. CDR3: CASSLTGSGNTIYF. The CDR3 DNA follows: TGTGCCAGCAGCCTTACAGGGTCTGGAAACACCATATATTTT.

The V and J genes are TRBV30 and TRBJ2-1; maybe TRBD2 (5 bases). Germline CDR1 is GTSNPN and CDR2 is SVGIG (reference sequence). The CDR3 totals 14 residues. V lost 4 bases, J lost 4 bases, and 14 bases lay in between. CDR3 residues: CAWIRVPGYNEQFF. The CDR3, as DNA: TGTGCCTGGATCCGGGTGCCGGGATACAATGAGCAGTTCTTC.

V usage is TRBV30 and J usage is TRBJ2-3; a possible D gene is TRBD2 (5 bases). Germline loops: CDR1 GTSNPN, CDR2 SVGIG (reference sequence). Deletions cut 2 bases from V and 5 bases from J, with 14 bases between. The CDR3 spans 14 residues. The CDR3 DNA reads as TGTGCCTGGAGTCGGACTTCCCCGCGAGATACGCAGTATTTT. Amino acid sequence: CAWSRTSPRDTQYF.

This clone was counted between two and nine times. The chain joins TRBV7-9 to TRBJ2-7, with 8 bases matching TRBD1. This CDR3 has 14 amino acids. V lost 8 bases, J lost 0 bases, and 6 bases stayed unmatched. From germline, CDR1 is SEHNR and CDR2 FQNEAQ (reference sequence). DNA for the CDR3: TGTGCCAGCGTGTCACAGGGGGACTCCTACGAGCAGTACTTC. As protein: CASVSQGDSYEQYF.

The CDR3 region is CASSHTGQDNEQFF. As DNA, the CDR3 is TGTGCCAGCAGCCACACCGGACAGGACAATGAGCAGTTCTTC. This chain links TRBV7-9 with TRBJ2-1; 7 nucleotides align to TRBD1. Trimming removed 5 bases from V and 5 bases from J; junction bases left unmatched: 6. CDR3 length equals 14 residues. The germline gives CDR1 SEHNR, CDR2 FQNEAQ (reference sequence).

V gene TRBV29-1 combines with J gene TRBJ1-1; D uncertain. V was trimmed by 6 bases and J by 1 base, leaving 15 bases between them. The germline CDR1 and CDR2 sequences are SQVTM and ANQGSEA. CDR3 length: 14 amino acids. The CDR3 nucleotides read TGCAGCGTCGCCCGTCCAGAACCGAACACTGAAGCTTTCTTT. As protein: CSVARPEPNTEAFF.

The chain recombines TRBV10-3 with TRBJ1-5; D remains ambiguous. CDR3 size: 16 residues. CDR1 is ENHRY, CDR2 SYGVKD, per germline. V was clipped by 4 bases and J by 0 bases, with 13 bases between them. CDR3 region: CAISGSDGYSNQPQHF. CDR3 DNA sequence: TGTGCCATCAGTGGATCCGATGGCTATAGCAATCAGCCCCAGCATTTT.

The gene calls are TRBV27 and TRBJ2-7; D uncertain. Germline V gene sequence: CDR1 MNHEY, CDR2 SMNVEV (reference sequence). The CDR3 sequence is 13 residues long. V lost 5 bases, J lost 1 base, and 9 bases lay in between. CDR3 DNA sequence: TGTGCCAGCAGTCGGGTGGGTTCCTACGAGCAGTACTTC. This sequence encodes CASSRVGSYEQYF.

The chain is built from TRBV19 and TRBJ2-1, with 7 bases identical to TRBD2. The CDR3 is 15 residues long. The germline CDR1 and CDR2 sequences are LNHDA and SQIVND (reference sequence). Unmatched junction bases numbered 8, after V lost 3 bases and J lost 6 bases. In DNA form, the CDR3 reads TGTGCCAGTAGTATGCGAGCGGGGTCCCGCAATGAGCAGTTCTTC. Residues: CASSMRAGSRNEQFF.

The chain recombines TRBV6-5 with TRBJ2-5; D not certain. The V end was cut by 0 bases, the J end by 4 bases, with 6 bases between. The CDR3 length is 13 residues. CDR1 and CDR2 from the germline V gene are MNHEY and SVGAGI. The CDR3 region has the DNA TGTGCCAGCAGTTACTCGAGTGGAGAGACCCAGTACTTC. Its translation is CASSYSSGETQYF.

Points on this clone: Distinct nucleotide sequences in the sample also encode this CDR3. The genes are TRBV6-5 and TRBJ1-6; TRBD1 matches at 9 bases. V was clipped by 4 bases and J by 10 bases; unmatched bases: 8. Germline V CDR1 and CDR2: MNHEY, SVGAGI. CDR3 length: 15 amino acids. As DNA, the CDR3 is TGTGCCAGCAGTTTGGGACAGGGTTATAGGTCACCCCTCCACTTT. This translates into CASSLGQGYRSPLHF.

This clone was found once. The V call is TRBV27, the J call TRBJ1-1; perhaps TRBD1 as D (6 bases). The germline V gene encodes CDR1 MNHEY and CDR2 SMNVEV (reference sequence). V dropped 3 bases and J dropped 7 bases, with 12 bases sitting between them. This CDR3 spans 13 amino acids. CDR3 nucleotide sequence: TGTGCCAGCAGTTTCTTAGGGACAAGTGAAGCTTTCTTT. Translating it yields CASSFLGTSEAFF.